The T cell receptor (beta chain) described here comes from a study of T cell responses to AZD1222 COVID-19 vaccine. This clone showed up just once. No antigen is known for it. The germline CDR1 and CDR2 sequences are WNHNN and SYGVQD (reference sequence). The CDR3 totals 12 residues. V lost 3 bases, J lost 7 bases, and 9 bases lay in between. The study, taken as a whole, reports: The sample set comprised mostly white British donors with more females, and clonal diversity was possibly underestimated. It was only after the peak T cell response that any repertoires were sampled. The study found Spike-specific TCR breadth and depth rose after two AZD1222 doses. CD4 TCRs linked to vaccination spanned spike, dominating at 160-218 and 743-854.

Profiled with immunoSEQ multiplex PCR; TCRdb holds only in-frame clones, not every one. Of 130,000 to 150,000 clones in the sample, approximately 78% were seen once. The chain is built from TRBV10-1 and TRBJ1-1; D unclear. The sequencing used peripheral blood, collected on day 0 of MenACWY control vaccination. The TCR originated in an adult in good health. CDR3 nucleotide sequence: TGCGCCAGCAGTGAAGGGCGGAATGAAGCTTTCTTT. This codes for CASSEGRNEAFF.